The next 20 T cell receptor beta chains were all read from a single sample in a study of relationships among human T cell subsets. From mRNA, alpha and beta CDR3 regions were amplified using semiquantitative ARM-PCR. Tagged nested gene-specific primers were used first, then communal superprimers amplified exponentially. Via MiXCR, TCRdb re-called the multiplex PCR reads, giving one row per CDR3 protein. The table records under 6,500 distinct CDR3 sequences, roughly 69% of them present only once. CD8+ T cells were isolated by anti-CD4 multisort bead depletion, then anti-CD8 bead selection. The sequenced sample consisted of CD8+ T cells sorted from blood. Source of these receptors: a man aged 35-49 years in good health.

The chain carries TRBV28 and TRBJ2-3; D not resolved. Germline CDR1 and CDR2: MDHEN and SYDVKM. The CDR3 covers 13 residues. V was shortened by 5 bases and J by 2 bases, with 8 bases between the two germline ends. CDR3 loop: CASSPKVTDTQYF. CDR3 DNA sequence: TGTGCCAGCAGTCCCAAGGTCACAGATACGCAGTATTTT.

The chain uses TRBV12-3 or TRBV12-4 and TRBJ2-1; D unclear. V lost 6 bases and J 8 bases, leaving 11 bases between the germline ends. This CDR3 spans 12 amino acids. The CDR3 reads CASSRVIDEQFF. The DNA of the CDR3 is TGTGCCAGCAGCCGGGTTATCGATGAGCAGTTCTTC.

The genes are TRBV6-6 and TRBJ2-3; possibly TRBD2 for D (5 bases). V lost 1 base, J lost 1 base, and 6 bases lay in between. The CDR3 totals 14 residues. CDR1 and CDR2 from the germline V gene are MNHNY and SVGAGI (reference sequence). CDR3 nucleotides: TGTGCCAGCAGTTACTACGGGGGCACAGATACGCAGTATTTT. Amino acid sequence: CASSYYGGTDTQYF.

The chain is built from TRBV14 and TRBJ2-5, with D maybe TRBD2 (5 bases). Germline V gene data show CDR1 as SGHDN and CDR2 as FVKESK. V was trimmed by 0 bases and J by 4 bases, leaving 21 bases between them. CDR3 length: 18 amino acids. In DNA, the CDR3 is TGTGCCAGCAGCCAAGAGGGCAGGTCCGGCCACCGGGGAGAGACCCAGTACTTC. Translating gives CASSQEGRSGHRGETQYF.

This chain joins TRBV11-2 and TRBJ2-7; D not resolved. Germline V gene lookup returns CDR1 SGHAT and CDR2 FQNNGV. V gave up 4 bases and J gave up 6 bases, with 13 bases separating them. The CDR3 totals 13 residues. The CDR3 nucleotides are TGTGCCAGCAGCTCGGGTTCGCTTTTCGAGCAGTACTTC. Protein product: CASSSGSLFEQYF.

This clonotype has a handful of counts. The chain uses TRBV20-1 and TRBJ2-1; 10 bases are shared with TRBD1. The CDR3 is 16 amino acids. The ends lost 5 bases at V and 4 bases at J; junction bases unmatched: 11. Germline-derived CDR1 and CDR2 are DFQATT and SNEGSKA (reference sequence). CDR3 residues: CSAQDPGTGVYNEQFF. The CDR3 nucleotides are TGCAGTGCTCAGGACCCCGGGACAGGGGTATACAATGAGCAGTTCTTC.

The sample holds a few counts of this clonotype. V is TRBV6-6 and J is TRBJ2-7; D is ambiguous. The CDR3 has 12 amino acids. CDR1 is MNHNY, CDR2 SVGAGI, per germline (reference sequence). The V end was cut by 0 bases, the J end by 4 bases, with 4 bases between. The CDR3 DNA reads as TGTGCCAGCAGTTACTCGCGGTACGAGCAGTACTTC. Translating it yields CASSYSRYEQYF.

The chain employs TRBV12-3 or TRBV12-4 and TRBJ2-7; D tentatively reads TRBD1 or TRBD2 (5 bases each). V lost 5 bases to trimming and J lost 6 bases, with 20 bases between them. CDR3 length: 15 amino acids. CDR3 sequence: CASSPTGTASFEQYF. The CDR3 coding sequence is TGTGCCAGCAGTCCCACCGGGACGGCTTCTTTCGAGCAGTACTTC.

The chain uses TRBV11-2 and TRBJ2-5; a possible D gene is TRBD2 (6 bases). CDR1 is SGHAT and CDR2 is FQNNGV in the germline V gene. There are 16 residues in the CDR3. Trimming pared 1 base from V and 1 base from J, leaving 13 bases between. Written as DNA, the CDR3 is TGTGCCAGCAGCTTAGTTGGAGGGTGGGGCCAAGAGACCCAGTACTTC. Translated: CASSLVGGWGQETQYF.

The gene calls are TRBV12-3 or TRBV12-4 and TRBJ2-1; a possible D gene is TRBD2 (5 bases). The CDR3 is 14 residues long. V gave up 4 bases and J gave up 5 bases, with 12 bases separating them. Written as DNA, the CDR3 is TGTGCCAGCAGTTATTCGCGGGTTGACAATGAGCAGTTCTTC. The encoded protein is CASSYSRVDNEQFF.

The chain employs TRBV6-6 and TRBJ1-2; D might be TRBD1 (6 bases). V lost 5 bases and J 0 bases, leaving 10 bases between the germline ends. The CDR3 contains 14 residues. In germline, CDR1 is MNHNY, CDR2 SVGAGI (reference sequence). The CDR3: CASSGNRANYGYTF. The CDR3 DNA is TGTGCCAGCAGTGGAAACAGGGCTAACTATGGCTACACCTTC.

This chain joins TRBV7-9 and TRBJ2-3; 9 bases align to TRBD2. There are 16 residues in the CDR3. J gave up 4 bases and V 4 bases, and 9 bases lay outside the gene matches. Germline V gives CDR1 SEHNR, CDR2 FQNEAQ (reference sequence). CDR3: CASSSVTSGTPDTQYF. The CDR3 nucleotides are TGTGCCAGCAGCTCAGTGACTAGCGGAACCCCAGATACGCAGTATTTT.

This chain links TRBV7-9 with TRBJ2-1, with 7 nucleotides matching TRBD1. The length of the CDR3 is 15 residues. Unmatched junction bases numbered 3, after V lost 1 base and J lost 3 bases. Germline loops: CDR1 SEHNR, CDR2 FQNEAQ (reference sequence). The CDR3 region has the DNA TGTGCCAGCAGCTTAGGCAGGGGGATCTACAATGAGCAGTTCTTC. This sequence encodes CASSLGRGIYNEQFF.

The chain couples TRBV11-1 to TRBJ2-7; possibly TRBD2 for D (5 bases). V lost 5 bases and J lost 5, with 16 bases in between. This CDR3 spans 14 amino acids. CDR1 and CDR2 from the germline V gene are SGHAT and FQDESV (reference sequence). CDR3 in amino acids: CASSETLLAHEQYF. Written as DNA, the CDR3 is TGTGCCAGCAGCGAAACCCTTCTAGCTCACGAGCAGTACTTC.

The J gene is TRBJ1-1, the V gene TRBV5-6; 10 bases align to TRBD1. With 4 bases clipped from V and 1 base from J, the junction kept 10 bases outside the gene matches. The CDR3 spans 17 residues. Germline CDR1 is SGHDT and CDR2 is YYEEEE. In DNA, the CDR3 is TGTGCCAGCAGCCGCAACCGGGACAGGGGACCGAACACTGAAGCTTTCTTT. It is translated as CASSRNRDRGPNTEAFF.

J is TRBJ2-3 and V is TRBV11-2, with TRBD2 matching over 9 bases. The germline gives CDR1 SGHAT, CDR2 FQNNGV. The CDR3 is 17 amino acids. The V and J ends lost 4 bases and 5 bases, in that order; junction bases with no gene match: 13. The CDR3 loop reads CASSSSGGRAVIDTQYF. In DNA form, the CDR3 reads TGTGCCAGCAGCTCAAGCGGCGGGAGGGCCGTGATAGATACGCAGTATTTT.

This clonotype was observed once. This chain links TRBV10-3 with TRBJ2-7, with D uncertain. There are 13 residues in the CDR3. The V gene's germline CDR1 is ENHRY and CDR2 SYGVKD. V was trimmed by 7 bases and J by 0 bases, leaving 10 bases between them. CDR3 amino acids: CAITPGPSYEQYF. The CDR3 DNA sequence: TGTGCCATCACCCCGGGCCCCTCCTACGAGCAGTACTTC.

The chain combines TRBV28 with TRBJ2-6, with D hard to call. This CDR3 contains 15 residues. Trimming stripped 5 bases from V and 0 bases from J, with 8 bases between. The germline V gene has CDR1 MDHEN and CDR2 SYDVKM. In DNA form, the CDR3 reads TGTGCCAGCAGTGCCCAGTACTCTGGGGCCAACGTCCTGACTTTC. It translates to CASSAQYSGANVLTF. Filled out from reference TRBV28 and TRBJ2-6, the complete variable domain reads DVKVTQSSRYLVKRTGEKVFLECVQDMDHENMFWYRQDPGLGLRLIYFSYDVKMKEKGDIPEGYSVSREKKERFSLILESASTNQTSMYLCASSAQYSGANVLTFGAGSRLTVL.

V and J are TRBV20-1 and TRBJ1-1; D is possibly TRBD1 (5 bases). The CDR3 is 15 amino acids. V lost 5 bases and J 0 bases, leaving 16 bases between the germline ends. Germline loops: CDR1 DFQATT, CDR2 SNEGSKA (reference sequence). The CDR3 nucleotides are TGCAGTGCTCCTGGGGCGCCCGAAGTGAACACTGAAGCTTTCTTT. Translation gives CSAPGAPEVNTEAFF.

Turning to this clonotype: The junction and the germline gene differ at one end; a read error may be behind it. The CDR3 sequence is CASSERTGRISNEQYF. CDR3 in DNA: TGTGCCAGCAGCGAACGGACAGGGCGAATCTCCAACGAGCAGTACTTC. This chain connects TRBV11-2 to TRBJ2-7; 8 bases align to TRBD1. CDR3 length: 16 amino acids. Per germline, CDR1 SGHAT and CDR2 FQNNGV.